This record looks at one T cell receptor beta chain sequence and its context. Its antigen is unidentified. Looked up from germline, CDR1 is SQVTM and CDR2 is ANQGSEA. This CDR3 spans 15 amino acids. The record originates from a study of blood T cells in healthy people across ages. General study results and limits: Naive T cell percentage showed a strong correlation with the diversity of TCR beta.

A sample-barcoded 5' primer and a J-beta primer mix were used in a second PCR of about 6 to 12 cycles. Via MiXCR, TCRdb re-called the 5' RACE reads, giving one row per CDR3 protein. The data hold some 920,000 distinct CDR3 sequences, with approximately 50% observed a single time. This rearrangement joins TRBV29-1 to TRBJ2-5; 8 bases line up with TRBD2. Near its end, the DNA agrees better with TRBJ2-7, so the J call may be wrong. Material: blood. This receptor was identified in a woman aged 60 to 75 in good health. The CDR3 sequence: CSVLGGGTREGEQYF. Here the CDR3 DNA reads TGCAGCGTTTTGGGGGGAGGGACTAGAGAGGGCGAGCAGTACTTC.